These 24 T cell receptor beta chains came from one sample sequenced in a study of T cell responses to AZD1222 COVID-19 vaccine. Libraries were prepared by immunoSEQ multiplex PCR; TCRdb keeps only in-frame clonotypes and omits some of them. Altogether about 120,000 clones are present, roughly 85% being singletons, with the ten largest covering almost 9.5%. Sequencing used peripheral blood, obtained on day 0 of AZD1222 vaccination. The origin of the receptors is an adult in good health.

The chain has TRBV28 and TRBJ1-2; no clear D. The CDR3 runs to 12 residues. The V end lost 10 bases, the J end lost 2 bases, and 11 bases lay between the germline ends. Germline lookup yields CDR1 MDHEN and CDR2 SYDVKM. The CDR3 region has the DNA TGTGCCACCCTAAAGACCAACTATGGCTACACCTTC. It translates to CATLKTNYGYTF.

This clone was seen a few times. DNA for the CDR3: TGTGCCAGCAGCCTCCAAAGACAGAGCTATGGCTACACCTTC. Protein product: CASSLQRQSYGYTF. V is TRBV3-1 (or the pseudogene TRBV3-2) and J is TRBJ1-2; TRBD1 is a possible D gene (5 bases). Looked up from germline, CDR1 is LGHDT and CDR2 is YNNKEL (reference sequence). V was shortened by 4 bases and J by 4 bases, with 13 bases between the two germline ends. This CDR3 comprises 14 residues.

This clone was picked up a small number of times. This sequence joins TRBV3-1 (or the pseudogene TRBV3-2) and TRBJ2-3; a possible D gene is TRBD2 (5 bases). Trimming took off 4 bases at V and 2 bases at J, with 13 bases between the two ends. Germline V gene lookup returns CDR1 LGHDT and CDR2 YNNKEL (reference sequence). CDR3 length: 15 amino acids. This chain's CDR3 is CASSRSGGFTDTQYF. CDR3 DNA: TGTGCCAGCAGCCGAAGCGGCGGGTTCACAGATACGCAGTATTTT.

This chain uses TRBV19 with TRBJ1-6; 9 bases map to TRBD1. The CDR3 contains 16 residues. Germline values: CDR1 LNHDA, CDR2 SQIVND (reference sequence). Germline trimming cut 4 bases from V and 8 bases from J; bases unmatched to any gene: 9. As DNA, the CDR3 is TGTGCCAGTAGTACCTCCCGGGACAGGGAGTATTCACCCCTCCACTTT. The encoded protein is CASSTSRDREYSPLHF.

The chain couples TRBV11-2 to TRBJ1-3; D gene ambiguous. The CDR3 sequence is 14 residues long. Germline-derived CDR1 and CDR2 are SGHAT and FQNNGV. The V end was cut by 0 bases, the J end by 2 bases, with 5 bases between. CDR3 loop: CASSLDIPGNTIYF. In DNA, the CDR3 is TGTGCCAGCAGCTTAGATATCCCTGGAAACACCATATATTTT.

The genes are TRBV9 and TRBJ1-2, with D unresolved. V was shortened by 0 bases and J by 3 bases, with 12 bases between the two germline ends. The germline V gene encodes CDR1 SGDLS and CDR2 YYNGEE. The CDR3 extends over 15 amino acids. CDR3 nucleotides: TGTGCCAGCAGCGTAGGGACGGCCTCTGACTATGGCTACACCTTC. It is translated as CASSVGTASDYGYTF.

V gene TRBV28 combines with J gene TRBJ2-3, with 12 bases lining up with TRBD2. The CDR3 runs to 15 residues. In germline, CDR1 is MDHEN, CDR2 SYDVKM. The J segment lost 10 bases and the V segment lost 5 bases, leaving 10 bases of the junction unmatched. CDR3 DNA: TGTGCCAGCAGTATAGGAGGGGGACTAGCGGGTGCGCAGTATTTT. As protein: CASSIGGGLAGAQYF.

This clone appeared a single time. The chain links TRBV11-3 to TRBJ1-3, with D perhaps matching TRBD1 (6 bases). Between the trimmed V and J ends, which lost 5 bases and 2 bases, there was a span of 13 bases. Germline values: CDR1 SGHNT, CDR2 YENEEA. This CDR3 spans 15 amino acids. The CDR3 spells CASSLQQGTGNTIYF. The CDR3 DNA follows: TGTGCCAGCAGCCTACAACAGGGAACTGGAAACACCATATATTTT. The whole variable domain, remainder taken from reference TRBV11-3 and TRBJ1-3, is EAGVVQSPRYKIIEKKQPVAFWCNPISGHNTLYWYLQNLGQGPELLIRYENEEAVDDSQLPKDRFSAERLKGVDSTLKIQPAELGDSAVYLCASSLQQGTGNTIYFGEGSWLTVV.

J is TRBJ2-1 and V is TRBV21-1; the table's D gene call, TRBD1, was not cross checked with the DNA. TRBV21-1 is recorded as a pseudogene. This CDR3 spans 17 amino acids. The CDR3 DNA reads TGTGCCAGCAGCAAAGAGGGGGAGACAGGGACGGACAATGAGCAGTTCTTC. This translates into CASSKEGETGTDNEQFF.

The genes are TRBV5-8 and TRBJ2-1; no clear D. Germline lookup yields CDR1 SGHTS and CDR2 YDEGEE. The CDR3 totals 12 residues. V lost 2 bases and J lost 6, with 6 bases in between. DNA of the CDR3: TGTGCCAGCAGCTTCTCAATCAATGAGCAGTTCTTC. Translating it yields CASSFSINEQFF.

This chain connects TRBV3-1 (or the pseudogene TRBV3-2) to TRBJ2-7; TRBD2 aligns across 12 bases. Per the germline V gene, CDR1 is LGHDT and CDR2 is YNNKEL (reference sequence). After removal of 5 bases from V and 3 bases from J, the junction contained 5 bases not matched to a gene. The CDR3 runs 15 residues. Here the CDR3 reads CASSDRTSGVYEQYF. CDR3 DNA: TGTGCCAGCAGCGACCGGACTAGCGGGGTCTACGAGCAGTACTTC.

This clone has only one observation. This chain links TRBV12-5 with TRBJ2-1, with D possibly TRBD1 on 6 matching bases. V was clipped by 5 bases and J by 0 bases, with 14 bases between them. Germline assignment: CDR1 LGHNT and CDR2 FRNRAP. The CDR3 has 16 residues. CDR3 sequence: CASGTTGQSSYNEQFF. CDR3 nucleotide sequence: TGTGCTAGTGGTACCACCGGACAGAGCTCCTACAATGAGCAGTTCTTC.

The chain is built from TRBV6-5 and TRBJ1-2, with 9 bases matching TRBD1. There are 15 residues in the CDR3. The V gene's germline CDR1 is MNHEY and CDR2 SVGAGI. J gave up 5 bases and V 5 bases, and 9 bases lay outside the gene matches. CDR3 nucleotide sequence: TGTGCCAGCAGTAACCGGGACAGGGCTGATTATGGCTACACCTTC. It yields the protein CASSNRDRADYGYTF.

V gene TRBV28 combines with J gene TRBJ2-3; 8 bases line up with TRBD2. Germline V CDR1 and CDR2: MDHEN, SYDVKM. The CDR3 runs 16 residues. Unmatched junction bases numbered 4, after V lost 2 bases and J lost 0 bases. As DNA, the CDR3 is TGTGCCAGCAGTTTAAGCGCGGGGGGTAGCACAGATACGCAGTATTTT. Protein product: CASSLSAGGSTDTQYF.

This clone is a singleton in its sample. The chain links TRBV6-5 to TRBJ1-4; TRBD1 aligns across 7 bases. V gave up 6 bases and J gave up 7 bases; unmatched junction bases: 5. This CDR3 contains 13 residues. The germline CDR1 and CDR2 sequences are MNHEY and SVGAGI. Here the CDR3 DNA reads TGTGCCAGCAGGGGACAGTCCTTTGAAAAACTGTTTTTT. It codes for CASRGQSFEKLFF.

V gene TRBV6-1 combines with J gene TRBJ1-1; D is possibly TRBD1 (5 bases). The V and J ends lost 0 bases and 1 base respectively, with 6 bases between them. The CDR3 loop spans 14 amino acids. From germline, CDR1 is MNHNS and CDR2 SASEGT. CDR3 loop: CASSEAGQNTEAFF. The CDR3 nucleotides read TGTGCCAGCAGTGAAGCAGGACAGAACACTGAAGCTTTCTTT.

This clone was recorded once. The V gene is TRBV11-3, the J gene TRBJ2-1, with TRBD2 matching over 11 bases. The V segment lost 6 bases and the J segment 5 bases; nucleotides outside the gene matches: 12. The CDR3 consists of 17 residues. CDR1 is SGHNT and CDR2 is YENEEA in the germline V gene. CDR3 in amino acids: CASSSTPGTSGNNEQFF. The CDR3 coding sequence is TGTGCCAGCAGTTCAACTCCCGGGACTAGCGGCAACAATGAGCAGTTCTTC. Drawing the rest from reference TRBV11-3 and TRBJ2-1, the complete variable domain is EAGVVQSPRYKIIEKKQPVAFWCNPISGHNTLYWYLQNLGQGPELLIRYENEEAVDDSQLPKDRFSAERLKGVDSTLKIQPAELGDSAVYLCASSSTPGTSGNNEQFFGPGTRLTVL.

CDR3 region: CASSQGQEQNSPLHF. CDR3 in DNA: TGTGCCAGCAGCCAAGGACAGGAACAAAATTCACCCCTCCACTTT. The J gene is TRBJ1-6, the V gene TRBV4-2; D is possibly TRBD1 (6 bases). The CDR3 consists of 15 residues. Germline loops: CDR1 LGHNA, CDR2 YNFKEQ. Trimming took off 1 base at V and 7 bases at J, with 11 bases between the two ends.

The gene calls are TRBV9 and TRBJ2-7, with 8 nucleotides matching TRBD1. The CDR3 contains 15 residues. The V segment lost 0 bases and the J segment 3 bases; nucleotides outside the gene matches: 5. Per germline, CDR1 SGDLS and CDR2 YYNGEE. The CDR3: CASSVEGTGFYEQYF. The CDR3 DNA sequence: TGTGCCAGCAGCGTAGAAGGGACAGGATTCTACGAGCAGTACTTC.

The V and J genes are TRBV11-1 and TRBJ2-7; D is ambiguous. With 1 base removed from V and 3 bases from J, the gap between germline ends came to 4 bases. CDR3 length: 12 amino acids. Germline V gene lookup returns CDR1 SGHAT and CDR2 FQDESV (reference sequence). The CDR3 region is CASSLEGYEQYF. For the CDR3, the DNA is TGTGCCAGCAGCTTAGAGGGCTACGAGCAGTACTTC.

This chain connects TRBV18 to TRBJ2-7, with D possibly TRBD2 on 6 matching bases. The CDR3 runs 13 residues. Germline V gene data show CDR1 as KGHSH and CDR2 as LQKENI. V lost 1 base and J 5 bases, leaving 9 bases between the germline ends. CDR3 sequence reads: CASSPRGRNEQYF. The CDR3 DNA reads as TGTGCCAGCTCACCACGGGGGAGGAACGAGCAGTACTTC.

This clone was detected only a few times. The chain links TRBV11-2 to TRBJ2-2; TRBD2 might be the D (5 bases). Germline V gene data show CDR1 as SGHAT and CDR2 as FQNNGV. V was cut by 4 bases and J by 5 bases, with 11 bases left in between. The CDR3 loop spans 14 amino acids. CDR3 nucleotide sequence: TGTGCCAGCAGCTCAAAAAGGGAGACCGGGGAGCTGTTTTTT. It encodes CASSSKRETGELFF.

Regarding this clone: The same CDR3 can be traced to other DNA sequences in this sample. This sequence joins TRBV24-1 and TRBJ1-5, with no clear D. V was clipped by 0 bases and J by 4 bases, with 6 bases between them. This CDR3 has 14 amino acids. CDR1 is KGHDR and CDR2 is SFDVKD in the germline V gene. Here the CDR3 reads CATSDLGRNQPQHF. The DNA of the CDR3 is TGTGCCACCAGTGATTTGGGACGGAATCAGCCCCAGCATTTT.

The chain uses TRBV19 and TRBJ1-4, with 9 bases aligning to TRBD1. Per germline, CDR1 LNHDA and CDR2 SQIVND (reference sequence). The CDR3 length is 16 residues. The J segment lost 7 bases and the V segment lost 4 bases, leaving 10 bases of the junction unmatched. In DNA form, the CDR3 reads TGTGCCAGTAGTACCCCACAGGGGGCAGGTGCTGAAAAACTGTTTTTT. Its translation: CASSTPQGAGAEKLFF.